The clone carrying this TCR beta chain was recorded at least ten times. The antigen remains unidentified. TCRdb redid the calling of the reads with MiXCR, one entry per CDR3 protein. The top ten hold more than 20% of the sample, which has more than 500,000 distinct CDR3 sequences, about 17% seen once. These data belong to a study of T cell repertoires in cytomegalovirus infection. As for the study in general: From public TCR beta signatures came an indication of both CMV infection and matching HLA type.

Trimming cost V 3 bases and J 5 bases; bases outside gene matches: 16. The CDR3 totals 18 residues. CDR1 is MNHEY, CDR2 SVGEGT, per germline. Findings and limits, study-wide: Totalled public TCR beta family frequency picked out people who carried CMV plus the relevant HLA. HLA-C-restricted, CMV-specific TCR beta clonotypes were dominant ex vivo.

Material for sequencing was CD8+ T cells from PBMCs. This sequence joins TRBV6-2 or TRBV6-3 and TRBJ2-1; 7 nucleotides agree with TRBD2. This receptor was identified in a human donor in good health (CMV status not recorded). Some clones in this sample may be carry-over from other donors' samples. This CDR3 is CASSYVSEEGLLNNEQFF. The CDR3 nucleotides are TGTGCCAGCAGTTATGTTTCGGAAGAGGGACTACTCAACAATGAGCAGTTCTTC.